Each of the 9 T cell receptor beta chains below was sequenced from the same sample in a study of CD8 T cells in Susac syndrome. An input of about 0.5 to 1 ug of RNA was subjected to reverse transcription using random hexamers. TCRdb processed the immunoSEQ multiplex PCR reads anew with MiXCR; each CDR3 protein has one entry. This sample has some 450,000 distinct CDR3 sequences, with 75% to 90% found just once. The specimen sequenced was CD8+ T cells from PBMCs. Receptors were obtained from a human donor with multiple sclerosis.

V usage is TRBV7-8 and J usage is TRBJ1-5, with 7 bases that match TRBD1. The germline CDR1 and CDR2 sequences are SGHVS and FQNEAQ. V was pared by 4 bases and J by 3 bases, with 6 bases of the junction left unmatched. The CDR3 covers 15 residues. The CDR3 DNA follows: TGTGCCAGCAGCTACGGGGACAGTCCCAATCAGCCCCAGCATTTT. Residues: CASSYGDSPNQPQHF.

CDR3 nucleotides: TGTGCCAGCAGTTGGACAGGGGGCCAGTACTACGAGCAGTACTTC. As protein: CASSWTGGQYYEQYF. The chain uses TRBV7-2 and TRBJ2-7; TRBD1 agrees at 11 bases. CDR3 length: 15 amino acids. V gave up 6 bases and J gave up 3 bases; unmatched junction bases: 7. Looked up from germline, CDR1 is SGHTA and CDR2 is FQGNSA.

The gene calls are TRBV27 and TRBJ2-7; D may be TRBD2 (6 bases). The germline CDR1 and CDR2 sequences are MNHEY and SMNVEV (reference sequence). This CDR3 contains 16 residues. V was clipped by 0 bases and J by 0 bases, with 12 bases between them. This CDR3 reads CASSLSGGIPSYEQYF. The CDR3 nucleotides are TGTGCCAGCAGTTTATCGGGAGGAATTCCCTCCTACGAGCAGTACTTC.

CDR3 sequence: CASSVEGSLTWQNIQYF. The CDR3 DNA sequence: TGTGCCAGCAGCGTAGAGGGGTCACTCACGTGGCAAAACATTCAGTACTTC. The rearrangement links TRBV9 to TRBJ2-4, with D tentatively TRBD1 (5 bases). The CDR3 loop spans 17 amino acids. The V end was cut by 0 bases, the J end by 5 bases, with 18 bases between. Germline loops: CDR1 SGDLS, CDR2 YYNGEE. Looking up the rest from reference TRBV9 and TRBJ2-4 gives the full variable domain: DSGVTQTPKHLITATGQRVTLRCSPRSGDLSVYWYQQSLDQGLQFLIQYYNGEERAKGNILERFSAQQFPDLHSELNLSSLELGDSALYFCASSVEGSLTWQNIQYFGAGTRLSVL.

The CDR3 is CASSPFRNTEAFF. The CDR3 DNA is TGTGCCAGCAGTCCTTTCCGAAACACTGAAGCTTTCTTT. J is TRBJ1-1 and V is TRBV6-5; D is unclear. CDR3 length: 13 residues. V was shortened by 5 bases and J by 2 bases, with 9 bases between the two germline ends. Germline CDR1 MNHEY, CDR2 SVGAGI.

This sequence joins TRBV29-1 and TRBJ2-7; 14 nucleotides match TRBD2. Germline V gene lookup returns CDR1 SQVTM and CDR2 ANQGSEA. The CDR3 has 14 residues. The J segment lost 5 bases and the V segment lost 4 bases, leaving 4 bases of the junction unmatched. The CDR3 loop reads CSVVTSGGGHEQYF. Here the CDR3 DNA reads TGCAGCGTTGTGACTAGCGGGGGGGGCCACGAGCAGTACTTC.

J is TRBJ2-7 and V is TRBV29-1, with TRBD1 as a possible D gene (6 bases). The CDR3 has 13 amino acids. Germline CDR1 and CDR2: SQVTM and ANQGSEA. Trimming took off 0 bases at V and 3 bases at J, with 9 bases between the two ends. CDR3: CSVEDIGGYEQYF. The CDR3 coding sequence is TGCAGCGTTGAAGATATAGGGGGCTACGAGCAGTACTTC.

The chain joins TRBV5-1 to TRBJ1-4, with D hard to call. Germline loops: CDR1 SGHRS, CDR2 YFSETQ. The CDR3 covers 13 residues. V lost 8 bases and J 8 bases, leaving 16 bases between the germline ends. The CDR3 coding sequence is TGCGCCAGTAAGGAACCCGGACGCGAAAAACTGTTTTTT. Its protein is CASKEPGREKLFF.

V is TRBV5-1 and J is TRBJ2-7, with TRBD2 as a possible D gene (5 bases). V was shortened by 4 bases and J by 5 bases, with 10 bases between the two germline ends. Germline CDR1 and CDR2: SGHRS and YFSETQ. This CDR3 spans 12 amino acids. CDR3 coding DNA: TGCGCCAGCAGCGAGGACTCTAACGAGCAGTACTTC. Protein: CASSEDSNEQYF.